The 7 T cell receptor beta chains below all came from one sample that was sequenced in a study of T cell repertoires in cytomegalovirus infection (dated by TCRdb to the late 2010s). The reads were generated on an Illumina HiSeq 1500. TCRdb reprocessed the public reads (quality trimming at Q25 with fastp, clone calling with MiXCR) and kept in-frame beta chains. Rows are combined by CDR3 protein, so each entry shows the most common genes and DNA. The sample table lists almost 500,000 distinct CDR3 sequences, 10% to 12% of them with a count of one. The ten top clones hold roughly 10% of the sample. Sequenced sample: PBMCs. The source of these receptors is a human donor in good health (CMV status not recorded). Some clones in this sample may be carry-over from other donors' samples.

This clonotype occurred many times. CDR3 sequence (DNA): TGTGCCAGCAGCTCCGACGGACTAGCGGGAGGAGGTGGCCCTTACGAGCAGTACTTC. This codes for CASSSDGLAGGGGPYEQYF. V and J are TRBV7-9 and TRBJ2-7, with TRBD2 matching 14 bases. CDR1 is SEHNR and CDR2 is FQNEAQ in the germline V gene (reference sequence). V lost 4 bases, J lost 4 bases, and 15 bases stayed unmatched. The CDR3 consists of 19 residues.

V is TRBV3-1 and J is TRBJ2-3; D gene uncertain. Germline V CDR1 and CDR2: LGHDT, YNNKEL (reference sequence). CDR3 length: 15 amino acids. Trimming stripped 0 bases from V and 2 bases from J, with 9 bases between. CDR3 sequence (DNA): TGTGCCAGCAGCCAAGATAGAATTACCACAGATACGCAGTATTTT. This codes for CASSQDRITTDTQYF.

This clonotype was counted ten times or more. J is TRBJ2-6 and V is TRBV7-9; tentative D call: TRBD1 (5 bases). Trimming removed 2 bases from V and 4 bases from J, with 21 bases in between. The CDR3 is 19 residues long. Germline V gene lookup returns CDR1 SEHNR and CDR2 FQNEAQ (reference sequence). DNA for the CDR3: TGTGCCAGCAGCTTAAGGGGCCTCGGCAGGGCTTCAGGGGCCAACGTCCTGACTTTC. Its translation: CASSLRGLGRASGANVLTF.

This clonotype has ten or more counts. The chain couples TRBV7-9 to TRBJ1-2; TRBD1 matches at 7 bases. The CDR3 covers 12 residues. Per the germline V gene, CDR1 is SEHNR and CDR2 is FQNEAQ (reference sequence). V was clipped by 5 bases and J by 6 bases; unmatched bases: 3. The CDR3: CASSPGTDGYTF. The CDR3 region has the DNA TGTGCCAGCAGCCCGGGGACAGATGGCTACACCTTC.

This clonotype was seen a handful of times. The chain combines TRBV29-1 with TRBJ2-3; the D call may be TRBD1 or TRBD2 (6 bases each). The CDR3 is 13 amino acids. Germline V gene data show CDR1 as SQVTM and CDR2 as ANQGSEA. Trimming took 8 bases from V and 2 from J, leaving 14 bases between them. CDR3 residues: CSLGGLYTDTQYF. The CDR3 DNA reads TGCAGCTTAGGGGGACTTTACACAGATACGCAGTATTTT.

The chain is built from TRBV15 and TRBJ2-3; possible D gene TRBD2, 5 bases. V dropped 3 bases and J dropped 2 bases, with 15 bases sitting between them. The length of the CDR3 is 16 residues. Germline CDR1 and CDR2: LNHNV and YYDKDF (reference sequence). The CDR3 DNA is TGTGCCACCAGCAGGGCCGGGCGGGCAGACACAGATACGCAGTATTTT. Its protein is CATSRAGRADTDTQYF.

In its sample, this clonotype was seen many times. The chain links TRBV7-2 to TRBJ2-2; no clear D. V was shortened by 1 base and J by 0 bases, with 6 bases between the two germline ends. Germline-derived CDR1 and CDR2 are SGHTA and FQGNSA. The CDR3 sequence is 15 residues long. The DNA for the CDR3 is TGTGCCAGCAGCTTAGATGGGGCGAACACCGGGGAGCTGTTTTTT. Protein sequence: CASSLDGANTGELFF.